This T cell receptor beta chain emerged from a study of shared clonotypes between healthy human individuals. Losses at the gene ends were 3 bases for V and 4 bases for J; bases not matched to a gene: 6. Germline V lookup: CDR1 MGHDK, CDR2 SYGVNS. The CDR3 is made up of 16 amino acids. TCRdb's copy holds only in-frame clones and misses some; the assay was immunoSEQ multiplex PCR. Among about 230,000 clones listed, under 80% were seen once. The V and J genes are TRBV25-1 and TRBJ2-1; the match to TRBD2 covers 10 bases. The source is a man in his thirties or forties in good health. Sequencing input: memory CD4+ T cells sorted from blood. Subset meaning: CD45RA-negative fraction. The CDR3 sequence is CASSDSGREIYNEQFF. The DNA for the CDR3 is TGTGCCAGCAGTGACAGCGGGAGGGAGATTTACAATGAGCAGTTCTTC.